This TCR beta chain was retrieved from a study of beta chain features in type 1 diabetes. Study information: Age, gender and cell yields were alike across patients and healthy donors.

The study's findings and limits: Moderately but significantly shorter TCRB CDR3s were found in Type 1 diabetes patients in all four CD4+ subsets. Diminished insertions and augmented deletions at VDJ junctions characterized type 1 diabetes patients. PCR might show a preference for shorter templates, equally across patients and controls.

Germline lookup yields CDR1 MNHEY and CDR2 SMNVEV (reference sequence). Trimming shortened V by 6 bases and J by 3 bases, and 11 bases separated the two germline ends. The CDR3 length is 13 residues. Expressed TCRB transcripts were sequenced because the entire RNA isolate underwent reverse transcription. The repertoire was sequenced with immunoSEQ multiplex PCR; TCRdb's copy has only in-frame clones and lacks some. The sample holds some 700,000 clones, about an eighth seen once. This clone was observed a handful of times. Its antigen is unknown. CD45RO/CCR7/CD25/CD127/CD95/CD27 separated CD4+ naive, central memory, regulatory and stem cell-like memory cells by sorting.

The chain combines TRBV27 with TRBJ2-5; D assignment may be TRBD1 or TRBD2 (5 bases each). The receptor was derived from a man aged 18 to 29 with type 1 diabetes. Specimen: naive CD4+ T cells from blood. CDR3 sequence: CASRTGTEETQYF. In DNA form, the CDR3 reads TGTGCCAGCAGGACTGGGACGGAAGAGACCCAGTACTTC.